Each of the 32 T cell receptor beta chains below was sequenced from the same sample in a study of blood T cells in healthy people across ages. With a J-beta primer mix and a sample-barcoded 5' primer, a second PCR ran roughly 7 to 11 cycles. TCRdb reprocessed the 5' RACE reads via MiXCR and lists one record per CDR3 protein. The sample includes hundreds of thousands of distinct CDR3 sequences, approximately 43% of them seen just once. Specimen: blood. These receptors originate from a woman aged 55-69 years in good health.

This clonotype was seen more than once but under ten times. The chain couples TRBV7-3 to TRBJ2-1; 8 nucleotides match TRBD2. The V gene end was trimmed by 3 bases and the J gene end by 4 bases; junction bases not matched to a gene: 8. Germline-derived CDR1 and CDR2 are SGHTA and FQGTGA. This CDR3 comprises 16 residues. CDR3 in DNA: TGTGCCAGCAGCTTCGGTGGCGGGGGGCCTTACAATGAGCAGTTCTTC. Residues: CASSFGGGGPYNEQFF.

In this sample, this clonotype turned up once. The rearrangement links TRBV3-1 to TRBJ1-5; D is undetermined. The germline CDR1 and CDR2 sequences are LGHDT and YNNKEL (reference sequence). This CDR3 is built from 14 residues. Trimming pared 2 bases from V and 7 bases from J, leaving 12 bases between. CDR3 loop: CASSQQGSGQPQHF. CDR3 DNA sequence: TGTGCCAGCAGCCAACAAGGATCAGGACAGCCCCAGCATTTT.

This clonotype is a singleton in its sample. The chain couples TRBV27 to TRBJ2-7; tentatively, D is TRBD1 or TRBD2 (5 bases each). Trimming removed 4 bases at V and 3 bases at J, with 10 bases between. The CDR3 extends over 13 amino acids. The germline CDR1 and CDR2 sequences are MNHEY and SMNVEV (reference sequence). CDR3 bases: TGTGCCAGCAGTTACGAGGGGTTCTACGAGCAGTACTTC. Its translation is CASSYEGFYEQYF.

The V gene is TRBV20-1, the J gene TRBJ2-1; 16 nucleotides align to TRBD2. The germline gives CDR1 DFQATT, CDR2 SNEGSKA (reference sequence). This CDR3 comprises 15 residues. Trimming at V came to 6 bases and at J to 6 bases, leaving 5 bases not matched to a gene. As DNA, the CDR3 is TGCAGTGCCGGGACTAGCGGGGGGGCGGGCAATGAGCAGTTCTTC. It yields the protein CSAGTSGGAGNEQFF.

This chain connects TRBV5-1 to TRBJ2-2; 7 nucleotides align to TRBD2. Germline CDR1 reads SGHRS; CDR2 reads YFSETQ. J was trimmed by 4 bases and V by 4 bases; bases with no gene match: 10. The CDR3 runs 16 residues. The CDR3 reads CASSLSPSGVTGELFF. CDR3 nucleotides: TGCGCCAGCAGCCTGTCCCCTAGCGGAGTCACCGGGGAGCTGTTTTTT.

This clonotype was observed a few times. The CDR3 is CASSLEVGGARYYGYTF. CDR3 nucleotide sequence: TGTGCCAGCAGTTTAGAGGTGGGGGGGGCGCGATACTATGGCTACACCTTC. This chain links TRBV12-3 or TRBV12-4 with TRBJ1-2; a weak D match, TRBD1 (6 bases). This CDR3 spans 17 amino acids. Trimming took 1 base from V and 3 from J, leaving 18 bases between them.

V is TRBV9 and J is TRBJ2-1, with 8 bases fitting TRBD2. The CDR3 totals 15 residues. Trimming cost V 0 bases and J 7 bases; bases outside gene matches: 6. The germline V gene encodes CDR1 SGDLS and CDR2 YYNGEE. The CDR3 DNA follows: TGTGCCAGCAGCGTAGGAAACGGGGGGGCAAATGAGCAGTTCTTC. This codes for CASSVGNGGANEQFF.

The chain employs TRBV20-1 and TRBJ1-2; perhaps TRBD1 as D (6 bases). Trimming cost V 5 bases and J 3 bases, with 13 bases left between them. CDR1 is DFQATT, CDR2 SNEGSKA, per germline (reference sequence). The CDR3 spans 13 residues. The CDR3 here is CSAWGQPDYGYTF. In nucleotides, the CDR3 is TGCAGTGCTTGGGGGCAGCCAGACTATGGCTACACCTTC.

This clonotype was seen only a few times. The chain has TRBV29-1 and TRBJ1-1; a weak D match, TRBD1 (6 bases). The germline gives CDR1 SQVTM, CDR2 ANQGSEA. V dropped 4 bases and J dropped 0 bases, with 9 bases sitting between them. The CDR3 length is 13 residues. CDR3 DNA: TGCAGCGTTGCTGGACAGTTGAACACTGAAGCTTTCTTT. Translating it yields CSVAGQLNTEAFF.

A word on this clonotype: A junction end diverges from the germline sequence, so it may reflect a read error. J is TRBJ1-6 and V is TRBV9, with a weak D call TRBD1 (5 bases). Germline CDR1 reads SGDLS; CDR2 reads YYNGEE. The CDR3 sequence is 14 residues long. The CDR3, as DNA: TGTGCCAGCAGCGCTGGGACGGCAAATTCACCCCCCCACTTT. Translating it yields CASSAGTANSPPHF.

This clonotype was found a few times. The chain is built from TRBV5-1 and TRBJ2-5; 7 bases map to TRBD2. The closer fit of TRBJ2-7 to the DNA end suggests the J call may be wrong. This CDR3 is 16 amino acids long. CDR1 SGHRS and CDR2 YFSETQ come from the germline V gene. The CDR3 protein is CASSLGSSAGVREQYF. The CDR3 DNA reads TGCGCCAGCAGCTTGGGTTCTTCGGCGGGAGTGCGCGAGCAGTACTTC.

The sample holds a few counts of this clonotype. The genes are TRBV12-3 or TRBV12-4 and TRBJ2-3; D is unresolved. Trimming removed 6 bases from V and 0 bases from J, with 13 bases in between. The length of the CDR3 is 15 residues. The CDR3 reads CASRAGTTSTDTQYF. As DNA, the CDR3 is TGTGCCAGCAGGGCAGGTACTACTAGCACAGATACGCAGTATTTT.

Turning to this clonotype: The junction and the germline gene differ at one end; a read error may be behind it. V usage is TRBV4-2 and J usage is TRBJ2-1; D call uncertain. CDR1 and CDR2 from the germline V gene are LGHNA and YNFKEQ. The CDR3 is 16 residues long. The CDR3 DNA sequence: TGTGCCAGCAGCCAAGATTTTAGTCACTCCTACGATGAGCAGTTCTTC. This gives the protein CASSQDFSHSYDEQFF.

This clonotype has ten or more counts. V and J are TRBV10-3 and TRBJ2-1; 9 positions agree with TRBD1. With 11 bases clipped from V and 5 bases from J, the junction kept 7 bases outside the gene matches. The germline V gene encodes CDR1 ENHRY and CDR2 SYGVKD. There are 13 residues in the CDR3. This CDR3 is CAVLGQGDNEQFF. CDR3 nucleotide sequence: TGTGCCGTCTTGGGACAGGGTGACAATGAGCAGTTCTTC.

The gene calls are TRBV28 and TRBJ1-5, with D perhaps matching TRBD1 (6 bases). CDR1 is MDHEN and CDR2 is SYDVKM in the germline V gene. Between the trimmed V and J ends, which lost 3 bases and 6 bases, there was a span of 15 bases. This CDR3 spans 15 amino acids. The CDR3 DNA reads TGTGCCAGCAGTTTGGGTTCAGGGGTAGCTCAGCCCCAGCATTTT. It is translated as CASSLGSGVAQPQHF.

V is TRBV7-8 and J is TRBJ2-1; the match to TRBD2 covers 11 bases. CDR3 size: 15 residues. Germline V lookup: CDR1 SGHVS, CDR2 FQNEAQ. V lost 2 bases, J lost 7 bases, and 4 bases stayed unmatched. This CDR3 reads CASSLIAGGLNEQFF. The CDR3, as DNA: TGTGCCAGCAGCTTAATAGCGGGGGGGCTTAATGAGCAGTTCTTC.

This clonotype was seen a handful of times. The chain couples TRBV5-6 to TRBJ2-2, with 7 bases fitting TRBD1. In germline, CDR1 is SGHDT, CDR2 YYEEEE. There are 17 residues in the CDR3. The V gene end was trimmed by 2 bases and the J gene end by 1 base; junction bases not matched to a gene: 8. This CDR3 is CASSLLLTGLNTGELFF. In DNA form, the CDR3 reads TGTGCCAGCAGCTTACTTTTGACAGGGTTGAACACCGGGGAGCTGTTTTTT.

This chain uses TRBV6-6 with TRBJ2-3; maybe TRBD1 (5 bases). Germline values: CDR1 MNHNY, CDR2 SVGAGI (reference sequence). V lost 5 bases and J lost 8, with 14 bases in between. There are 13 residues in the CDR3. The CDR3 coding sequence is TGTGCCAGCAGTGACGCAGGGTCAGGTACGCAGTATTTT. This codes for CASSDAGSGTQYF.

The CDR3: CASSFSGGHTDTQYF. Here the CDR3 DNA reads TGCGCCAGCAGCTTTAGCGGGGGCCACACAGATACGCAGTATTTT. This chain connects TRBV5-1 to TRBJ2-3, with 9 bases matching TRBD2. The junction had 3 bases not matched to a gene; V was cut back by 2 bases and J by 2 bases. Germline CDR1 SGHRS, CDR2 YFSETQ. The CDR3 covers 15 residues. The whole variable domain, filled in from reference TRBV5-1 and TRBJ2-3, reads KAGVTQTPRYLIKTRGQQVTLSCSPISGHRSVSWYQQTPGQGLQFLFEYFSETQRNKGNFPGRFSGRQFSNSRSEMNVSTLELGDSALYLCASSFSGGHTDTQYFGPGTRLTVL.

The rearrangement joins TRBV15 to TRBJ2-7; D not certain. The DNA end is a closer match to TRBJ2-5, so the J assignment may be wrong. This CDR3 is 13 amino acids long. Germline V gene sequence: CDR1 LNHNV, CDR2 YYDKDF (reference sequence). The DNA for the CDR3 is TGTGCCACCAGCATACACGGCGGAGAGACCCAGTACTTC. Encoded protein: CATSIHGGETQYF.

This sequence joins TRBV7-2 and TRBJ2-2, with a tentative D call TRBD1 (6 bases). V was pared by 2 bases and J by 1 base, with 11 bases between. The CDR3 is made up of 16 amino acids. In germline, CDR1 is SGHTA, CDR2 FQGNSA. In nucleotides, the CDR3 is TGTGCCAGCAGCTTACAGGGGACCAGGAACACCGGGGAGCTGTTTTTT. Its protein product is CASSLQGTRNTGELFF.

The rearrangement joins TRBV7-2 to TRBJ2-1; possibly TRBD1 for D (6 bases). The CDR3 is 15 residues long. V dropped 3 bases and J dropped 5 bases, with 14 bases sitting between them. Germline V CDR1 and CDR2: SGHTA, FQGNSA. CDR3 bases: TGTGCCAGCAGCTTTAGTTGGACAGCTCACAATGAGCAGTTCTTC. It yields the protein CASSFSWTAHNEQFF. The full variable domain, rest sourced from reference TRBV7-2 and TRBJ2-1, is GAGVSQSPSNKVTEKGKDVELRCDPISGHTALYWYRQSLGQGLEFLIYFQGNSAPDKSGLPSDRFSAERTGGSVSTLTIQRTQQEDSAVYLCASSFSWTAHNEQFFGPGTRLTVL.

This chain uses TRBV7-9 with TRBJ2-7; a possible D gene is TRBD2 (7 bases). Trimming removed 1 base at V and 3 bases at J, with 13 bases between. CDR3 length: 15 residues. Germline V gives CDR1 SEHNR, CDR2 FQNEAQ (reference sequence). For the CDR3, the DNA is TGTGCCAGCAGCTTAGTAGGGGGGGATTTCTACGAGCAGTACTTC. This codes for CASSLVGGDFYEQYF.

The gene calls are TRBV3-1 and TRBJ2-5; the match to TRBD2 covers 7 bases. Germline V gene sequence: CDR1 LGHDT, CDR2 YNNKEL (reference sequence). The CDR3 is 13 amino acids. Losses at the gene ends were 8 bases for V and 11 bases for J; bases not matched to a gene: 14. The CDR3 sequence: CASADGRQSEQYF. CDR3 DNA sequence: TGTGCCAGCGCGGACGGGAGGCAGAGTGAGCAGTACTTC.

This chain uses TRBV10-3 with TRBJ2-1; possibly TRBD2 for D (6 bases). Germline V gene lookup returns CDR1 ENHRY and CDR2 SYGVKD. The CDR3 sequence is 15 residues long. Deletions cut 5 bases from V and 10 bases from J, with 21 bases between. CDR3 sequence reads: CAISSFSGGEREQFF. CDR3 DNA: TGTGCCATCAGTTCCTTCAGCGGAGGGGAACGGGAGCAGTTCTTC.

A few counts support this clonotype. This chain joins TRBV12-3 or TRBV12-4 and TRBJ2-1, with 7 bases aligning to TRBD1. Trimming removed 5 bases from V and 2 bases from J; junction bases left unmatched: 12. This CDR3 has 17 amino acids. Here the CDR3 reads CASSPLPDRAPYNEQFF. The CDR3 DNA is TGTGCCAGCAGTCCACTCCCTGACAGGGCTCCCTACAATGAGCAGTTCTTC.

Comment on this clonotype: This sequence may be a read error, since a much larger clone differs from it by one base. The rearrangement uses TRBV10-3 and TRBJ2-7; TRBD1 matches 9 bases. The CDR3 runs 14 residues. Germline loops: CDR1 ENHRY, CDR2 SYGVKD. CDR3 region: CATSPGTGYEEQYF. The DNA of the CDR3 is TGTGCCACCAGTCCCGGGACAGGGTATGAAGAGCAGTACTTC.

As concerns this clonotype: This clone may be a read error of a much larger clone one base away. The chain combines TRBV29-1 with TRBJ2-5; D is unresolved. The CDR3 consists of 15 residues. V was pared by 3 bases and J by 1 base, with 15 bases between. Germline CDR1 is SQVTM and CDR2 is ANQGSEA. This CDR3 is CSVDEGRRLQETQYF. CDR3 nucleotide sequence: TGCAGCGTTGATGAAGGGCGAAGACTCCAAGAGACCCAGTACTTC.

Regarding this clonotype: A much larger clone sits a single nucleotide away, making a read error possible. The chain uses TRBV4-1 and TRBJ2-5, with 8 bases aligning to TRBD2. The CDR3 has 13 amino acids. Germline CDR1 MGHRA, CDR2 YSYEKL. CDR3 region: CACSQSGGETQYF. CDR3 DNA: TGCGCCTGCAGCCAGAGCGGGGGAGAGACCCAGTACTTC.

A single count supports this clonotype. The chain recombines TRBV12-3 or TRBV12-4 with TRBJ2-1, with 16 bases aligning to TRBD2. The J call could be wrong; TRBJ2-7 is a better fit for the DNA end. The CDR3 runs to 19 residues. The CDR3, as DNA: TGTGCCAGCAGCTCGGAATCGGGGACTAGCGGGGGGGAGTACAATGAGCAGTACTTC. It is translated as CASSSESGTSGGEYNEQYF.

This chain links TRBV5-1 with TRBJ2-7; D is undetermined. Trimming cost V 6 bases and J 0 bases, with 13 bases left between them. The V gene's germline CDR1 is SGHRS and CDR2 YFSETQ. The CDR3 is 14 amino acids. This CDR3 reads CASTPRLGSYEQYF. The CDR3 bases are TGCGCCAGCACCCCTAGGTTAGGCTCCTACGAGCAGTACTTC.

This clonotype has just a few counts. The chain joins TRBV12-3 or TRBV12-4 to TRBJ2-5; 11 bases are a match to TRBD2. The CDR3 covers 15 residues. The trim removed 3 bases at V and 5 bases at J, leaving 5 bases unmatched. The CDR3 protein is CASSLIAGGRETQYF. The CDR3 nucleotides are TGTGCCAGCAGTTTGATAGCGGGAGGGCGGGAGACCCAGTACTTC.